This T cell receptor (beta chain) was captured by sequencing in a study of shared clonotypes between healthy human individuals. V was shortened by 3 bases and J by 4 bases, with 16 bases between the two germline ends. The CDR3 spans 16 residues. Germline loops: CDR1 SGHNT, CDR2 YYREEE (reference sequence). Assay used: immunoSEQ multiplex PCR; TCRdb lists only in-frame clones, some missing. The top ten hold nearly 1.5% of the sample, which has approximately 980,000 clones, over 75% seen once. Sequenced sample: memory CD4+ T cells sorted from blood. Stated subset: CD45RA-negative fraction. This sequence originates from a man between 18 and 35 years old in good health. The chain couples TRBV5-4 to TRBJ2-2; D is possibly TRBD1 (6 bases). The CDR3 nucleotides are TGTGCCAGCAGCTCCCTCGACAGGACCTTCACCGGGGAGCTGTTTTTT. Amino acid sequence: CASSSLDRTFTGELFF.